This TCR beta chain comes out of a study of human T cells and chemical hapten exposure. Study results and limitations: TCRs exceeding 1 in 1000 frequency stayed unchanged with DPC sensitization.

Germline CDR1 and CDR2: MNHEY and SVGEGT. The CDR3 has 18 residues. As concerns this clonotype: Its matching antigen is unknown. A much larger clone lies a single base off, so this may be a read error.

As to time point: healthy volunteer bleed at 6 weeks. Whole blood, unfractionated, served as the material for total RNA extraction. Within the library, unique molecular identifiers were attached to each individual cDNA molecule. TCRdb independently ran MiXCR on the RACE reads; one entry per CDR3 protein. The table includes 70,000 to 95,000 distinct CDR3 sequences, around 9.4% detected once. The source material was whole blood. The chain employs TRBV6-2 or TRBV6-3 and TRBJ2-7; 7 bases align to TRBD2. The TCR sequence derives from a female donor in good health. Some clones in this sample may be carry-over from other donors' samples. CDR3 sequence (DNA): TGTGTCAGCTCCCTAGTACCCTACTCTAGGACGACGCGGGGGGAGCAGTACTTC. Translation gives CVSSLVPYSRTTRGEQYF.